The sequence of this T cell receptor (beta chain) was determined in a study of spatial heterogeneity in lung cancer. Overall study context: TCR and UMI combinations that were unique each appeared, on average, more than ten times in raw reads. Study-wide results and caveats: Expanded intratumoral alpha and beta TCR counts tracked tumor mutation counts.

The time point was: sample taken at primary tumor resection. Tumor, nontumor lung or frozen PBMC supplied whole RNA that was sequenced unsorted. The study tagged each TCR cDNA molecule with a unique molecular identifier. TCRdb re-called the 5' RACE reads through MiXCR, storing one row per CDR3 protein. This table has approximately 2,500 distinct CDR3 sequences, around a fifth appearing once. The CDR3 consists of 14 residues. Germline values: CDR1 MNHNS, CDR2 SASEGT. V shed 3 bases and J shed 4 bases, with 11 bases lying between them. Sample share makes this clonotype medium-sized. The antigen is not known.

The sequence derives from a male donor with early-stage non-small cell lung cancer. The chain has TRBV6-1 and TRBJ2-3; D ambiguous. Source: lung tumor tissue, taken at surgery. CDR3 in DNA: TGTGCCAGCAGTGAGCCCACCTCCCCAGATACGCAGTATTTT. This translates into CASSEPTSPDTQYF.